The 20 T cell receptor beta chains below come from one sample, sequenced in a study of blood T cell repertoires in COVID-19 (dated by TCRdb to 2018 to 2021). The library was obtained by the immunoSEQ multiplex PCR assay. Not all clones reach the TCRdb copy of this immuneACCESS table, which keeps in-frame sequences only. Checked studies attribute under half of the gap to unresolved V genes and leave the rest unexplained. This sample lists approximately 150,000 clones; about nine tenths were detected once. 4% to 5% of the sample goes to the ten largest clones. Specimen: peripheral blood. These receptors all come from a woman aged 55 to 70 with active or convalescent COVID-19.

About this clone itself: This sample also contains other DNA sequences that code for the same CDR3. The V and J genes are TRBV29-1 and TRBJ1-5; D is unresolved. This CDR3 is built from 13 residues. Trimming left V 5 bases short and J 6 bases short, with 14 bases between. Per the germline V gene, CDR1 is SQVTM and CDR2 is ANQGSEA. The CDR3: CSVHTGVGQPQHF. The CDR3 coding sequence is TGCAGCGTTCATACCGGGGTGGGTCAGCCCCAGCATTTT.

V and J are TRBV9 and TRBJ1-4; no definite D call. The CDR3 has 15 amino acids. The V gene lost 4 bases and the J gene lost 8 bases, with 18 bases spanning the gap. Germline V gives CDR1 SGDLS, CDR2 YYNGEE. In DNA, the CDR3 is TGTGCCAGCAGCCCGGGTTCTCCTACTGGGGAAAAACTGTTTTTT. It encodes CASSPGSPTGEKLFF. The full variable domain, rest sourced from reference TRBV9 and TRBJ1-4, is DSGVTQTPKHLITATGQRVTLRCSPRSGDLSVYWYQQSLDQGLQFLIQYYNGEERAKGNILERFSAQQFPDLHSELNLSSLELGDSALYFCASSPGSPTGEKLFFGSGTQLSVL.

The CDR3 region is CASSPVGNYGYTF. Here the CDR3 DNA reads TGTGCCAGCAGCCCCGTCGGTAACTATGGCTACACCTTC. The chain employs TRBV7-9 and TRBJ1-2; no definite D call. CDR1 is SEHNR, CDR2 FQNEAQ, per germline (reference sequence). This CDR3 contains 13 residues. The ends were cut back, 5 bases at V and 1 base at J, with 8 bases in the middle.

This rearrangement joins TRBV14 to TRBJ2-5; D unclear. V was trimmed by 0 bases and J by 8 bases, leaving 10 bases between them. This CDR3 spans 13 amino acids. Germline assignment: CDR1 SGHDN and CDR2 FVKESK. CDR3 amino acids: CASSQDTVSTQYF. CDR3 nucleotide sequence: TGTGCCAGCAGCCAAGATACAGTCAGTACCCAGTACTTC. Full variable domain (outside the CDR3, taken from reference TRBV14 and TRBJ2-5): EAGVTQFPSHSVIEKGQTVTLRCDPISGHDNLYWYRRVMGKEIKFLLHFVKESKQDESGMPNNRFLAERTGGTYSTLKVQPAELEDSGVYFCASSQDTVSTQYFGPGTRLLVL.

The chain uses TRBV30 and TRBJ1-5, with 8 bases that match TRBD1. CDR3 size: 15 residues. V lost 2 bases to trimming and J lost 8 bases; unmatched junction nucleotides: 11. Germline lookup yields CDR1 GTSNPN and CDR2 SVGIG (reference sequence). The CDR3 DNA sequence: TGTGCCTGGAGTAAGGGACAGGCCGTTGCTGAGCCCCAGCATTTT. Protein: CAWSKGQAVAEPQHF.

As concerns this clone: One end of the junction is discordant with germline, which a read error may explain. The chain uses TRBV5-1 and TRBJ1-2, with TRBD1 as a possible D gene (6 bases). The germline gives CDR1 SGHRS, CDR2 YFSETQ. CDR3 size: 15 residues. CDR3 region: CASSTTGKPMATTGF. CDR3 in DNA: TGCGCCAGCAGCACAACAGGGAAACCTATGGCTACAACAGGGTTC.

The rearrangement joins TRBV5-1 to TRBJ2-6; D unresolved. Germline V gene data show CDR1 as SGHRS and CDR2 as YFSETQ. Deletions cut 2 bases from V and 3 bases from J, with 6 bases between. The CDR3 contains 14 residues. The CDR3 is CASSLEFGANVLTF. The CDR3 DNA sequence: TGCGCCAGCAGCTTAGAGTTTGGGGCCAACGTCCTGACTTTC.

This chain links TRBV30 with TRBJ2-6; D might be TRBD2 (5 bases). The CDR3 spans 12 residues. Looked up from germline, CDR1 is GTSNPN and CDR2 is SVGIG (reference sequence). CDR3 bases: TGTGGAACTAGCTCTGGGGCCAACGTCCTGACTTTC. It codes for CGTSSGANVLTF.

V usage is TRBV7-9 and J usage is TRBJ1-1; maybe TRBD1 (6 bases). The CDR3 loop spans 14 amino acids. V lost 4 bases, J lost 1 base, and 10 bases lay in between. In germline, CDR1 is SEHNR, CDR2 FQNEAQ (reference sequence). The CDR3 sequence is CASSYTGTNTEAFF. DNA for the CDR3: TGTGCCAGCAGCTATACAGGGACGAACACTGAAGCTTTCTTT.

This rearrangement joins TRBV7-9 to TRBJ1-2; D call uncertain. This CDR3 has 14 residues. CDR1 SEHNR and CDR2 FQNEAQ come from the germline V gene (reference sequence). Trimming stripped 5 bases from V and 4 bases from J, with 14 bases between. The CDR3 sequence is CASSPNTEIYGYTF. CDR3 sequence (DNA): TGTGCCAGCAGCCCCAATACAGAGATCTATGGCTACACCTTC.

The CDR3 region has the DNA TGTGCCAGCAGCAAGTCCAAAGGAGGAGGGGGCGCCTCTGGGGCCAACGTCCTGACTTTC. The encoded protein is CASSKSKGGGGASGANVLTF. The J gene is TRBJ2-6, the V gene TRBV21-1; the DNA was not used to check the table's D call, TRBD1. TRBV21-1 is noted as a pseudogene. This CDR3 region has 20 residues.

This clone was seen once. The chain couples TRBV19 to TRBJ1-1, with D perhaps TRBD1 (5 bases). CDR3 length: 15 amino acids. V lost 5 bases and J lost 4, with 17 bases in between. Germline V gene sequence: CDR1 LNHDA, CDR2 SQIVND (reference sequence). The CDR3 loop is CASSPRVRLGTEAFF. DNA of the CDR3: TGTGCCAGTAGTCCCAGGGTACGATTGGGCACTGAAGCTTTCTTT. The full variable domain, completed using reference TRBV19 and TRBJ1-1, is DGGITQSPKYLFRKEGQNVTLSCEQNLNHDAMYWYRQDPGQGLRLIYYSQIVNDFQKGDIAEGYSVSREKKESFPLTVTSAQKNPTAFYLCASSPRVRLGTEAFFGQGTRLTVV.

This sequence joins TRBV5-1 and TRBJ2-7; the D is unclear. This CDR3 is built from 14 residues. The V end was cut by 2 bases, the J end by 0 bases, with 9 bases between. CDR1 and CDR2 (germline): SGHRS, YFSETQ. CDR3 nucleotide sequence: TGCGCCAGCAGCTTTAACCCGAGCTCCTACGAGCAGTACTTC. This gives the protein CASSFNPSSYEQYF.

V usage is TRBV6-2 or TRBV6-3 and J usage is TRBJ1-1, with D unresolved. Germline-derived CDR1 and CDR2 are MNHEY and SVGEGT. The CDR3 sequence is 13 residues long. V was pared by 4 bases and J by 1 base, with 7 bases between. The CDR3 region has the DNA TGTGCCAGCAGTTTTACACAGAACACTGAAGCTTTCTTT. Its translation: CASSFTQNTEAFF.

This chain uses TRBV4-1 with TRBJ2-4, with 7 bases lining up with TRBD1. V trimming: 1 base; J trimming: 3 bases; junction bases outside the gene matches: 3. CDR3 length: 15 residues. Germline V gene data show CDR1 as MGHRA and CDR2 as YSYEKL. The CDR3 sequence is CASSQVGDSKNIQYF. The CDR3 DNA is TGCGCCAGCAGCCAAGTGGGGGACAGCAAAAACATTCAGTACTTC.

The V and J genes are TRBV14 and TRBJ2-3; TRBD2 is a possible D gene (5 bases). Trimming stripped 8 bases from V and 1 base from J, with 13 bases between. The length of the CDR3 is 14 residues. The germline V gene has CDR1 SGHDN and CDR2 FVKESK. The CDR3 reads CASSARGGTDTQYF. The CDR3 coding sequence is TGTGCCAGCTCCGCCCGGGGTGGCACAGATACGCAGTATTTT.

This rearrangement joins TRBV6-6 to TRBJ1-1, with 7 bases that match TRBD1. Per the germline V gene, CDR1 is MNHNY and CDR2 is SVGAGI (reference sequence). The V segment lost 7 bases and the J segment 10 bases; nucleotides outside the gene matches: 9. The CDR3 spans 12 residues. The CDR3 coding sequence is TGTGCCAGCAACTCACAGGGGTTATCAGCTTTCTTT. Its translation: CASNSQGLSAFF.

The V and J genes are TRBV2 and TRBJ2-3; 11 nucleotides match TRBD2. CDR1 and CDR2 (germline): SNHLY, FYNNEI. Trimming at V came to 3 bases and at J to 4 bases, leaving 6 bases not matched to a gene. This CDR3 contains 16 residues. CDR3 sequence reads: CASSDPTSGEADTQYF. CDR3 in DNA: TGTGCCAGCAGTGACCCGACTAGCGGGGAGGCAGATACGCAGTATTTT.

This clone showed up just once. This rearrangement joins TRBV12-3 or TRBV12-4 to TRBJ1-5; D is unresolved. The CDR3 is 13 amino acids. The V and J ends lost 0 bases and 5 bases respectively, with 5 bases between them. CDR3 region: CASSLAGDQPQHF. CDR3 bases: TGTGCCAGCAGTTTAGCCGGGGATCAGCCCCAGCATTTT.

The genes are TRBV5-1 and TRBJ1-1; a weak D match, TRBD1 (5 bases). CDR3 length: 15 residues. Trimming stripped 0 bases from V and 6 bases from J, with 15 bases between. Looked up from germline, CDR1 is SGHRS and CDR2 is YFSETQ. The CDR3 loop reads CASSLEVGAESEAFF. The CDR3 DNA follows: TGCGCCAGCAGCTTGGAGGTAGGGGCGGAATCTGAAGCTTTCTTT.